Listed here are 14 T cell receptor beta chains from one sample, sequenced in a study of blood T cell repertoires in COVID-19. Clones were read by immunoSEQ multiplex PCR, and TCRdb kept only the in-frame ones, dropping some. The repertoire holds some 150,000 clones, 80% to 85% seen once, with almost 8.5% in the top ten. Material: peripheral blood. These receptors were collected from a woman aged 60 to 75 with active or convalescent COVID-19.

V usage is TRBV5-4 and J usage is TRBJ1-6; D remains unclear. Germline values: CDR1 SGHNT, CDR2 YYREEE (reference sequence). The CDR3 length is 16 residues. Trimming shortened V by 1 base and J by 0 bases, and 8 bases separated the two germline ends. CDR3 nucleotides: TGTGCCAGCAGCTTGCTCGGGAGCTCCTATAATTCACCCCTCCACTTT. Its translation is CASSLLGSSYNSPLHF.

The chain links TRBV18 to TRBJ2-2, with a weak D call TRBD1 (6 bases). CDR3 length: 14 amino acids. V gave up 4 bases and J gave up 0 bases, with 6 bases separating them. Germline V gene lookup returns CDR1 KGHSH and CDR2 LQKENI. CDR3 nucleotide sequence: TGTGCCAGCTCACGGACAGCGAACACCGGGGAGCTGTTTTTT. The encoded protein is CASSRTANTGELFF.

The J gene is TRBJ2-5, the V gene TRBV9; 13 bases match TRBD2. Germline V gene sequence: CDR1 SGDLS, CDR2 YYNGEE. There are 17 residues in the CDR3. V lost 0 bases and J lost 5; bases outside the gene matches: 7. This chain's CDR3 is CASSVGAGLAGWETQYF. CDR3 nucleotide sequence: TGTGCCAGCAGCGTAGGAGCGGGACTAGCGGGATGGGAGACCCAGTACTTC.

The sample holds one count of this clone. This CDR3 is CASSGIRGTQYF. The CDR3 DNA follows: TGTGCCAGCAGTGGAATCCGGGGGACCCAGTACTTC. This sequence joins TRBV28 and TRBJ2-5; maybe TRBD2 (5 bases). Germline lookup yields CDR1 MDHEN and CDR2 SYDVKM. This CDR3 is 12 amino acids long. With 5 bases removed from V and 7 bases from J, the gap between germline ends came to 11 bases.

This clone came up once. V usage is TRBV19 and J usage is TRBJ1-1; TRBD1 agrees at 7 bases. The CDR3 length is 16 residues. The germline V gene has CDR1 LNHDA and CDR2 SQIVND (reference sequence). V dropped 6 bases and J dropped 0; count of bases not matched to a gene: 10. In nucleotides, the CDR3 is TGTGCCAGTAGCCCCCAAGGGGGCGGGATGAACACTGAAGCTTTCTTT. Protein sequence: CASSPQGGGMNTEAFF.

The chain links TRBV28 to TRBJ2-3; 7 bases align to TRBD1. This CDR3 is built from 15 residues. V was pared by 2 bases and J by 2 bases, with 4 bases of the junction left unmatched. The germline gives CDR1 MDHEN, CDR2 SYDVKM. The CDR3 region is CASSLTGAVTDTQYF. Here the CDR3 DNA reads TGTGCCAGCAGTTTAACAGGGGCTGTCACAGATACGCAGTATTTT.

This chain links TRBV28 with TRBJ2-1, with 11 bases fitting TRBD2. The V gene end was trimmed by 6 bases and the J gene end by 0 bases; junction bases not matched to a gene: 7. This CDR3 region has 17 residues. The germline gives CDR1 MDHEN, CDR2 SYDVKM. CDR3 sequence (DNA): TGTGCCAGCAGGGGGACTAGCGGACTTGTCTCCTACAATGAGCAGTTCTTC. Encoded protein: CASRGTSGLVSYNEQFF.

This chain connects TRBV5-1 to TRBJ2-5; 7 positions agree with TRBD2. Germline V gene data show CDR1 as SGHRS and CDR2 as YFSETQ. The junction had 13 bases not matched to a gene; V was cut back by 4 bases and J by 4 bases. This CDR3 comprises 16 residues. Here the CDR3 DNA reads TGCGCCAGCAGCGGGGGATGGGGAGGGACTGGAGAGACCCAGTACTTC. Translating it yields CASSGGWGGTGETQYF. The full variable domain, completed using reference TRBV5-1 and TRBJ2-5, is KAGVTQTPRYLIKTRGQQVTLSCSPISGHRSVSWYQQTPGQGLQFLFEYFSETQRNKGNFPGRFSGRQFSNSRSEMNVSTLELGDSALYLCASSGGWGGTGETQYFGPGTRLLVL.

The chain carries TRBV28 and TRBJ1-5, with D perhaps matching TRBD1 (5 bases). V shed 7 bases and J shed 9 bases, with 13 bases lying between them. Germline loops: CDR1 MDHEN, CDR2 SYDVKM. The CDR3 consists of 12 residues. The CDR3 sequence is CASTDGGRPQHF. The CDR3 DNA reads TGTGCCAGCACCGACGGGGGGAGGCCCCAGCATTTT.

The chain links TRBV3-1 (or the pseudogene TRBV3-2) to TRBJ1-3; 7 bases match TRBD1. V lost 1 base and J lost 2; bases outside the gene matches: 5. This CDR3 comprises 16 residues. CDR1 is LGHDT and CDR2 is YNNKEL in the germline V gene (reference sequence). DNA of the CDR3: TGTGCCAGCAGCCAAGCCGCGGGGACAGCTGGAAACACCATATATTTT. Translation: CASSQAAGTAGNTIYF.

V and J are TRBV27 and TRBJ1-1; perhaps TRBD1 as D (6 bases). V gave up 4 bases and J gave up 1 base, with 16 bases separating them. There are 16 residues in the CDR3. CDR1 is MNHEY and CDR2 is SMNVEV in the germline V gene (reference sequence). The CDR3 nucleotides read TGTGCCAGCAGTTCGGGTATGGACAGCGCGAACACTGAAGCTTTCTTT. Amino acids: CASSSGMDSANTEAFF.

V and J are TRBV5-1 and TRBJ2-7; TRBD1 might be the D (6 bases). The CDR3 has 14 residues. Trimming removed 3 bases from V and 6 bases from J, with 16 bases in between. Germline V CDR1 and CDR2: SGHRS, YFSETQ. The CDR3 region has the DNA TGCGCCAGCAGCTCTAAAACAGGGTCCGGCGAGCAGTACTTC. This gives the protein CASSSKTGSGEQYF.

V gene TRBV7-2 combines with J gene TRBJ1-2, with D uncertain. From germline, CDR1 is SGHTA and CDR2 FQGNSA. Trimming removed 3 bases at V and 1 base at J, with 6 bases between. The length of the CDR3 is 13 residues. The CDR3 DNA follows: TGTGCCAGCAGCTTTGGGAGTAACTATGGCTACACCTTC. Amino acid sequence: CASSFGSNYGYTF. The full variable domain, with the rest looked up from reference TRBV7-2 and TRBJ1-2, is GAGVSQSPSNKVTEKGKDVELRCDPISGHTALYWYRQSLGQGLEFLIYFQGNSAPDKSGLPSDRFSAERTGGSVSTLTIQRTQQEDSAVYLCASSFGSNYGYTFGSGTRLTVV.

This chain uses TRBV6-6 with TRBJ2-7; a possible D gene is TRBD1 (5 bases). The CDR3 extends over 14 amino acids. V was cut by 4 bases and J by 3 bases, with 13 bases left in between. In germline, CDR1 is MNHNY, CDR2 SVGAGI (reference sequence). CDR3 residues: CASSLAGNRYEQYF. CDR3 nucleotides: TGTGCCAGCAGTTTGGCAGGGAATCGCTACGAGCAGTACTTC.